The rows below give T cell receptor beta chains drawn from one sample of a study of Ad26.COV2.S vaccination and SARS-CoV-2 variants. Profiling relied on immunoSEQ multiplex PCR, and the TCRdb table lists in-frame clones only, not all of them. The table shows about 390,000 clones, with roughly nine tenths occurring only once. Here the sequenced sample was peripheral blood, taken in a trial of Ad26.COV2.S vaccine versus placebo. The receptors stem from a person between 18 and 60 years old who received the Ad26.COV2.S COVID-19 vaccine or a placebo. CDR3s include the opening cysteine and the closing phenylalanine or tryptophan. The order of the fields is V gene, clone size, D gene, J gene, CDR3 DNA, CDR3 protein. D genes are given only for firm matches. Rows may omit the clone size; those that give it use once, few, many or a size class.

>TRBV7-2|-|-|TRBJ1-6
TGTGCCAGCAGCTTAGCAGCGGGGACGGGACGAGATTCACCCCTCCACTTT
CASSLAAGTGRDSPLHF
>TRBV3-1/TRBV3-2|-|-|TRBJ2-3
TGTGCCAGCAGCCAAGAGGGGGGAGTTACAGATACGCAGTATTTT
CASSQEGGVTDTQYF
>TRBV2|-|TRBD2|TRBJ2-3
TGTGCCAGTGGCGGGCTAGCGGGCGTCACAGATACGCAGTATTTT
CASGGLAGVTDTQYF
>TRBV30|once|-|TRBJ1-5
TGTGCCTGGAGTGATGCGGACGTCATCAATCAGCCCCAGCATTTT
CAWSDADVINQPQHF
>TRBV11-2|-|-|TRBJ2-7
TGTGCCAGCAGCTTAGAGGGTCAGGGTTGGTACGAGCAGTACTTC
CASSLEGQGWYEQYF
>TRBV6-5|-|-|TRBJ1-3
TGTGCCAGCAGAAGAGGAGGCATGAGAGGAAACACCATATATTTT
CASRRGGMRGNTIYF
>TRBV5-1|-|-|TRBJ2-3
TGCGCCAGCAGCTTGGACGGGGACTCGACTGATACGCAGTATTTT
CASSLDGDSTDTQYF
>TRBV5-1|once|TRBD1|TRBJ1-2
TGCGCCAGCAGCTTGCAGGAACAGGGGGAAGGCTACACCTTC
CASSLQEQGEGYTF
>TRBV6-5|-|TRBD1|TRBJ2-7
TGTGCCAGCAATACCCAAGGACAGGGCTGGTACGAGCAGTACTTC
CASNTQGQGWYEQYF
>TRBV7-2|-|-|TRBJ2-7
TGTGCCAGCAGCTTAGGGTTTTCAGGGACGGGGGAGCAGTACTTC
CASSLGFSGTGEQYF
>TRBV5-1|-|TRBD1|TRBJ2-7
TGCGCCAGCAGCTTGTCTGAGGGGGGGACAGGGGACTACGAGCAGTACTTC
CASSLSEGGTGDYEQYF
>TRBV6-5|-|-|TRBJ2-3
TGTGCCAGCAGGACGGGTAAGCGGTACACAGATACGCAGTATTTT
CASRTGKRYTDTQYF
>TRBV27|-|TRBD2|TRBJ2-3
TGTGCCAGCAGTTTATCTGGCGGGGGGGCCCCAGATACGCAGTATTTT
CASSLSGGGAPDTQYF
>TRBV5-4|-|-|TRBJ2-7
TGTGCCAGCAGCTTGGATAGGGGGGACTACGAGCAGTACTTC
CASSLDRGDYEQYF
>TRBV6-1|-|TRBD1|TRBJ1-5
TGTGCCAGCAGTGAATTCGGACAGGCGGTCCAGCCCCAGCATTTT
CASSEFGQAVQPQHF
>TRBV5-1|-|-|TRBJ1-1
TGCGCCAGCAGCTTGAGTGGACCCTCGAACACTGAAGCTTTCTTT
CASSLSGPSNTEAFF
>TRBV14|-|-|TRBJ2-2
TGTGCCAGCAGCCATGATGCCGGACTCGGGGAGCTGTTTTTT
CASSHDAGLGELFF
>TRBV5-1|-|-|TRBJ2-3
TGCGCCAGCAGCTTAAACTCGGACGGAGGCACAGATACGCAGTATTTT
CASSLNSDGGTDTQYF
>TRBV6-6|-|-|TRBJ1-1
TGTGCCAGCAGTTACATCGAGAACACTGAAGCTTTCTTT
CASSYIENTEAFF
>TRBV6-5|-|-|TRBJ1-6
TGTGCCAGCAGTTACTCGACGGGGGCTGGGAATTCACCCCTCCACTTT
CASSYSTGAGNSPLHF
>TRBV7-8|-|TRBD1|TRBJ2-1
TGTGCCAGCAGCTTAACAGGACAGGGTGAGCAGTTCTTC
CASSLTGQGEQFF
>TRBV14|-|-|TRBJ2-4
TGTGCCAGCAGCCAACTGGGGGCGCAGAACATTCAGTACTTC
CASSQLGAQNIQYF
>TRBV2|-|-|TRBJ1-5
TGTGCCAGCAGTGTCGGGGGCATAAGCAATCAGCCCCAGCATTTT
CASSVGGISNQPQHF
>TRBV5-1|-|-|TRBJ2-6
TGCGCCAGCAGCTTAGGGGACCTCTCTGGGGCCAACGTCCTGACTTTC
CASSLGDLSGANVLTF
>TRBV28|-|TRBD1|TRBJ1-4
TGTGCCAGCACCCCCGGTCCGACAGGGGCACTGTTTTTT
CASTPGPTGALFF
>TRBV2|-|-|TRBJ2-7
TGTGCCAGCAGTGAAGTCCCCGGGACGGGGGAGTTGGAGCAGTACTTC
CASSEVPGTGELEQYF
>TRBV11-2|-|TRBD2|TRBJ2-3
TGTGCCAGCAGCCCTGACGGGGCGGGGGGCACAGATACGCAGTATTTT
CASSPDGAGGTDTQYF
>TRBV7-9|-|-|TRBJ1-1
TGTGCCAGCAGCTTAGGGACGCACACTGAAGCTTTCTTT
CASSLGTHTEAFF
>TRBV3-1/TRBV3-2|-|-|TRBJ2-7
TGTGCCAGCAGCCAAGTTCCCCCCTGGATGGTCTCCTACGAGCAGTACTTC
CASSQVPPWMVSYEQYF
>TRBV24-1|-|-|TRBJ2-7
TGTGCCACCCTTCAGGGACGGGGATACGAGCAGTACTTC
CATLQGRGYEQYF
>TRBV18|-|-|TRBJ2-1
TGTGCCAGCTCACCGGACTACAATGAGCAGTTCTTC
CASSPDYNEQFF
>TRBV4-1|-|-|TRBJ1-6
TGCGCCAGCAGCCAACTGTGGGGATCACCCCTCCACTTT
CASSQLWGSPLHF
>TRBV28|once|TRBD1|TRBJ1-2
TGTGCCAGCAGTTCACACCCTTCGGACAGGGTCTATGGCTACACCTTC
CASSSHPSDRVYGYTF
>TRBV19|-|TRBD1|TRBJ2-6
TGTGCCAGTAGTATGTATGGACAGGGAACTGGGGCCAACGTCCTGACTTTC
CASSMYGQGTGANVLTF
>TRBV19|once|TRBD2|TRBJ2-1
TGTGCCAGTAGTTTTGTAGCGGGGGGAATAAATGAGCAGTTCTTC
CASSFVAGGINEQFF
>TRBV19|-|-|TRBJ1-5
TGTGCCAGTAGTATTAATACGGACCAGGGTTATAGCAATCAGCCCCAGCATTTT
CASSINTDQGYSNQPQHF
>TRBV5-1|-|TRBD2|TRBJ2-5
TGCGCCAGCAGCCCAGCGGGGGCGGACCAAGAGACCCAGTACTTC
CASSPAGADQETQYF
>TRBV6-5|-|-|TRBJ2-2
TGTGCCAGCAGCCTGGACCCTTCCACCGGGGAGCTGTTTTTT
CASSLDPSTGELFF
>TRBV19|-|-|TRBJ1-2
TGTGCCAGTACCTTCTTTGGGGACGGATATGGCTACACCTTC
CASTFFGDGYGYTF
>TRBV11-2|-|-|TRBJ1-3
TGTGCCAGCAGCTTGTTCAGGGGAGAACCTGGAAACACCATATATTTT
CASSLFRGEPGNTIYF
>TRBV11-3|-|-|TRBJ1-1
TGTGCCAGCAGCTTAGGACAGGCTAGCACTGAAGCTTTCTTT
CASSLGQASTEAFF
>TRBV7-2|-|TRBD1|TRBJ1-1
TGTGCCAGCAGCTCCCCGGGACAGGGGGCGGGGACTGAAGCTTTCTTT
CASSSPGQGAGTEAFF
>TRBV7-9|few|-|TRBJ1-3
TGTGCCAGCAGCCTTTTTGAGAGCTCTGGAAACACCATATATTTT
CASSLFESSGNTIYF
>TRBV4-3|-|-|TRBJ2-7
TGCGCCAGCAGCCAAGCCCAGGGATACGAGCAGTACTTC
CASSQAQGYEQYF
>TRBV5-4|-|-|TRBJ2-2
TGTGCCAGCAGCCCCGAAAGGGAAGGGGACACCGGGGAGCTGTTTTTT
CASSPEREGDTGELFF
>TRBV7-9|-|-|TRBJ1-3
TGTGCCAGCGTATACTTCGGGGGGCTCTCTGGAAACACCATATATTTT
CASVYFGGLSGNTIYF
>TRBV6-6|-|TRBD1|TRBJ1-2
TGTGCCAGCAGTTACGAGGGACAGGGGATCTATGGCTACACCTTC
CASSYEGQGIYGYTF